A single sample gave rise to the 4 T cell receptor beta chains below, sequenced in a study of a mutant IDH1 vaccine in newly diagnosed glioma (dated by TCRdb to the early 2020s). In light of the paper, this sample's time point label describes: baseline, week 1 (first vaccination visit). Explained via the paper, the treatment or condition label denotes: pre-vaccination baseline after standard-of-care therapy. The library was built by means of the immunoSEQ multiplex PCR assay. As stored in TCRdb, this immuneACCESS dataset retains in-frame rearrangements with V and J assigned. A fraction of the clones does not appear; measured against another copy, unresolved V genes explain less than half of the discrepancy, and the remainder lacks a known reason. The sample table holds 90,000 to 95,000 clones, of which about four fifths were seen once. Approximately 7% of the sample lies in the top ten. This specimen consisted of PBMCs, obtained from a glioma patient treated with radiotherapy, temozolomide or both. These TCRs come from a woman between 50 and 59 years old with glioma.

The chain has TRBV10-3 and TRBJ1-1; D might be TRBD1 (5 bases). This CDR3 spans 13 amino acids. V gave up 0 bases and J gave up 5 bases, with 7 bases separating them. Germline CDR1 is ENHRY and CDR2 is SYGVKD. The CDR3 DNA sequence: TGTGCCATCAGTGAGTCGCAGGGTACTGAAGCTTTCTTT. Translating it yields CAISESQGTEAFF.

The V and J genes are TRBV28 and TRBJ1-3; D might be TRBD1 (5 bases). The CDR3 loop spans 14 amino acids. Trimming left V 3 bases short and J 4 bases short, with 10 bases between. Germline V lookup: CDR1 MDHEN, CDR2 SYDVKM. CDR3 sequence reads: CASSLGGSGNTIYF. Here the CDR3 DNA reads TGTGCCAGCAGTTTGGGGGGTAGCGGAAACACCATATATTTT.

The chain links TRBV18 to TRBJ2-7, with D uncertain. Germline lookup yields CDR1 KGHSH and CDR2 LQKENI. The CDR3 runs 16 residues. The V and J ends lost 1 base and 1 base respectively, with 14 bases between them. CDR3 sequence reads: CASSPLNSEPSYEQYF. The CDR3 nucleotides read TGTGCCAGCTCACCACTAAACAGCGAGCCGTCCTACGAGCAGTACTTC.

The rearrangement uses TRBV7-2 and TRBJ2-1; D gene uncertain. The germline V and J ends were trimmed by 1 base and 5 bases, with 12 bases remaining between them. The V gene's germline CDR1 is SGHTA and CDR2 FQGNSA. The CDR3 loop spans 15 amino acids. The CDR3 bases are TGTGCCAGCAGCTTAGTCTCTGCGGCAAACAATGAGCAGTTCTTC. This codes for CASSLVSAANNEQFF.